A selection of T cell receptor beta chains follows, all from one sample in a study of T-cell reconstitution after alpha-beta-depleted transplantation in children. MiXCR was run by TCRdb on the PCR reads, yielding one entry per CDR3 protein. The table has approximately 650,000 distinct CDR3 sequences, less than 15% seen once; the top ten hold 0.75% to 0.85%. Here the sequenced sample was PBMCs, taken before TCRalphabeta/CD19-depleted stem cell transplant. The receptors were gathered from a girl under 10 years old with congenital amegakaryocytic thrombocytopenia, due to receive a stem cell transplant. CDR3s include the opening cysteine and the closing phenylalanine or tryptophan. The D gene is left open where the match is weak. Not all rows give a size; the values are once, few, many and, for expanded clones, a class.

TRBD1	many	TRBV25-1	TRBJ1-4	CASDGQGEEKLFF	TGTGCCAGCGACGGACAGGGTGAAGAAAAACTGTTTTTT
TRBD1	NA	TRBV6-1	TRBJ1-1	CASSEEGTGNTEAFF	TGTGCCAGCAGTGAAGAAGGGACAGGGAACACTGAAGCTTTCTTT
NA	NA	TRBV10-2	TRBJ1-1	CASTPGRASEAFF	TGCGCCAGCACCCCGGGCAGGGCAAGTGAAGCTTTCTTT
TRBD2	many	TRBV18	TRBJ2-1	CASSPRLADNEQFF	TGTGCCAGCAGCCCCCGACTAGCAGACAATGAGCAGTTCTTC
NA	many	TRBV29-1	TRBJ2-3	CSVGIGSDTQYF	TGCAGCGTTGGAATAGGGTCAGATACGCAGTATTTT
NA	NA	TRBV29-1	TRBJ1-2	CSVEHGQLSTF	TGCAGCGTTGAACACGGACAGCTCAGCACCTTC
NA	many	TRBV5-6	TRBJ2-7	CASSLKADSYEQYF	TGTGCCAGCAGCCTCAAAGCGGACTCCTACGAGCAGTACTTC
TRBD1	few	TRBV28	TRBJ2-2	CAIRTGANTGELFF	TGTGCCATCAGGACAGGGGCGAACACCGGGGAGCTGTTTTTT
NA	NA	TRBV5-1	TRBJ2-7	CASRRGPSTYEQYF	TGCGCCAGCAGACGCGGACCCTCGACGTACGAGCAGTACTTC
TRBD2	once	TRBV30	TRBJ2-1	CAWSFIAGGAREQFF	TGTGCCTGGAGTTTTATAGCGGGTGGGGCCCGGGAGCAGTTCTTC
TRBD1	many	TRBV6-5	TRBJ2-7	CASSSNAGQGLYSYEQYF	TGTGCCAGCAGTTCCAACGCGGGACAGGGACTATACTCCTACGAGCAGTACTTC
NA	NA	TRBV18	TRBJ2-1	CASSPRTATDNEQFF	TGTGCCAGCTCACCAAGGACGGCTACCGACAATGAGCAGTTCTTC
NA	NA	TRBV3-1	TRBJ2-7	CASSPTRLKWAYEQYF	TGTGCCAGCAGCCCAACTCGACTTAAATGGGCCTACGAGCAGTACTTC
NA	NA	TRBV6-5	TRBJ1-5	CASSYGGTDNQPQHF	TGTGCCAGCAGTTATGGGGGGACGGACAATCAGCCCCAGCATTTT
NA	few	TRBV10-2	TRBJ2-7	CASSEAGTGVYEQYF	TGCGCCAGCAGTGAGGCCGGAACCGGGGTCTACGAGCAGTACTTC
TRBD1	many	TRBV20-1	TRBJ1-2	CSAWRTGRAEGYTF	TGCAGTGCTTGGCGGACAGGGAGAGCAGAAGGCTACACCTTC
TRBD2	few	TRBV5-1	TRBJ2-1	CASSSSLGGRAYNEQFF	TGCGCCAGCAGCTCCTCCCTGGGCGGGAGGGCCTACAATGAGCAGTTCTTC
TRBD2	many	TRBV20-1	TRBJ2-7	CSARDRRLAGASPYEQYF	TGCAGTGCTAGAGATCGGCGACTAGCGGGAGCCTCCCCCTACGAGCAGTACTTC
NA	many	TRBV10-3	TRBJ2-7	CATRKTDVYEQYF	TGTGCCACCAGAAAGACAGACGTTTACGAGCAGTACTTC
NA	few	TRBV5-1	TRBJ2-3	CASSLGGGNPSTDTQYF	TGCGCCAGCAGCTTGGGTGGCGGGAACCCTAGCACAGATACGCAGTATTTT
TRBD2	few	TRBV7-9	TRBJ2-2	CASSFRTSGKGGELFF	TGTGCCAGCAGCTTCCGGACTAGCGGCAAAGGCGGGGAGCTGTTTTTT
TRBD2	many	TRBV6-2/TRBV6-3	TRBJ2-3	CASSYTKLGRGAQYF	TGTGCCAGCAGTTATACGAAACTGGGACGGGGGGCGCAGTATTTT
NA	few	TRBV5-1	TRBJ1-6	CASSLGSGLPSPLHF	TGCGCCAGCAGCTTGGGCTCGGGGCTTCCCTCACCCCTCCACTTT
NA	many	TRBV19	TRBJ1-2	CASSIKRRLANYGYTF	TGTGCCAGTAGTATTAAGCGACGCTTAGCTAACTATGGCTACACCTTC
NA	NA	TRBV7-9	TRBJ2-7	CASSWGPYEQYF	TGTGCCAGCAGCTGGGGCCCGTACGAGCAGTACTTC
TRBD2	NA	TRBV7-6	TRBJ2-1	CASSLGLARGHGQFF	TGTGCCAGCAGCTTGGGACTAGCGAGAGGTCATGGGCAGTTCTTC
TRBD1	NA	TRBV25-1	TRBJ2-6	CASSSRDRGSAGGANVLTF	TGTGCCAGCAGTTCACGGGACAGGGGGTCCGCGGGAGGGGCCAACGTCCTGACTTTC
NA	many	TRBV20-1	TRBJ1-1	CSARSLREAFF	TGCAGTGCTAGGAGCCTCAGGGAAGCTTTCTTT
TRBD2	many	TRBV5-4	TRBJ2-1	CASSSSGSSPYNEQFF	TGTGCCAGCAGCTCGAGCGGGAGTAGTCCCTACAATGAGCAGTTCTTC
TRBD2	many	TRBV20-1	TRBJ2-7	CSAGGTSNDEQYF	TGCAGTGCTGGGGGGACTAGCAACGACGAGCAGTACTTC
NA	NA	TRBV7-3	TRBJ2-2	CASSQKTRNTGELFF	TGTGCCAGCAGCCAGAAAACTAGGAACACCGGGGAGCTGTTTTTT
NA	many	TRBV11-2	TRBJ1-1	CASSLGASGAEAFF	TGTGCCAGCAGCTTAGGAGCCTCCGGCGCTGAAGCTTTCTTT
NA	NA	TRBV3-1	TRBJ1-2	CASSQEREPNARGYTF	TGTGCCAGCAGCCAAGAGCGGGAGCCGAATGCGAGGGGCTACACCTTC
TRBD1	many	TRBV20-1	TRBJ1-1	CSARAGQGAAEAFF	TGCAGTGCCCGGGCCGGACAGGGGGCTGCTGAAGCTTTCTTT
TRBD1	many	TRBV25-1	TRBJ1-1	CASSWDSADTEAFF	TGTGCCAGCTCCTGGGACAGCGCGGACACTGAAGCTTTCTTT
NA	many	TRBV12-3/TRBV12-4	TRBJ2-1	CASTSSEHNEQFF	TGTGCCAGCACCTCCAGCGAACACAATGAGCAGTTCTTC
NA	many	TRBV29-1	TRBJ1-1	CSVGFVWEFRPEAFF	TGCAGCGTAGGTTTTGTTTGGGAGTTTAGGCCTGAAGCTTTCTTT
TRBD2	NA	TRBV11-2	TRBJ2-4	CASSSPRGEALFRARNIQYF	TGTGCCAGCAGCTCCCCCCGGGGGGAAGCGCTGTTTCGGGCGCGGAACATTCAGTACTTC
NA	few	TRBV7-8	TRBJ1-3	CASSFWGASGNTIYF	TGTGCCAGCAGCTTTTGGGGTGCCTCTGGAAACACCATATATTTT
NA	NA	TRBV20-1	TRBJ2-1	CSASPTGYNEQFF	TGCAGTGCTTCCCCTACAGGGTATAATGAGCAGTTCTTC
NA	many	TRBV20-1	TRBJ2-7	CSARDLTGLPYEQYF	TGCAGTGCTAGAGATCTAACAGGGTTACCCTACGAGCAGTACTTC
NA	many	TRBV7-9	TRBJ2-7	CASSLGWGEQYF	TGTGCCAGCAGCTTGGGATGGGGCGAGCAGTACTTC
TRBD1	many	TRBV10-3	TRBJ1-2	CAINRPGGNTYTF	TGTGCCATCAATAGGCCAGGGGGAAACACCTACACCTTC
TRBD2	NA	TRBV27	TRBJ2-2	CASTPGLAGAEYTGELFF	TGTGCCAGCACCCCGGGACTAGCGGGAGCGGAATACACCGGGGAGCTGTTTTTT
TRBD1	few	TRBV20-1	TRBJ1-3	CSARLQGENTIYF	TGCAGTGCTAGACTACAGGGGGAAAACACCATATATTTT
NA	NA	TRBV5-6	TRBJ2-3	CASSLGLGPDPPPYTQYF	TGTGCCAGCAGCTTGGGACTGGGTCCCGATCCACCTCCATATACGCAGTATTTT
TRBD2	many	TRBV7-9	TRBJ2-7	CASSLLSGTSGSYEQYF	TGTGCCAGCAGCTTATTATCAGGGACTAGCGGCTCCTACGAGCAGTACTTC
NA	NA	TRBV5-1	TRBJ2-3	CASSLGTWAGRDTQYF	TGCGCCAGCAGCTTGGGTACCTGGGCGGGGAGAGATACGCAGTATTTT
TRBD1	once	TRBV2	TRBJ2-2	CASSEIEFRGPGVLFF	TGTGCCAGCAGTGAAATTGAATTCAGGGGGCCTGGGGTGCTGTTTTTT
NA	NA	TRBV14	TRBJ2-1	CASSQDQGRQQFF	TGTGCCAGCAGCCAAGATCAGGGCAGACAGCAGTTCTTC
TRBD1	many	TRBV10-3	TRBJ2-1	CAISPRTGEPYNEQFF	TGTGCCATCAGCCCGCGGACAGGGGAACCCTACAATGAGCAGTTCTTC
NA	many	TRBV20-1	TRBJ2-1	CSAIESGYSYNEQFF	TGCAGTGCTATAGAAAGCGGATACTCCTACAATGAGCAGTTCTTC
TRBD2	many	TRBV5-1	TRBJ2-7	CASSLAWDYTYEQYF	TGCGCCAGCAGCTTGGCCTGGGACTACACGTACGAGCAGTACTTC
TRBD2	NA	TRBV5-1	TRBJ2-2	CASRAAGGPHTGELFF	TGCGCCAGCAGGGCAGCGGGAGGGCCCCACACCGGGGAGCTGTTTTTT
TRBD1	few	TRBV7-2	TRBJ2-7	CASSPYRGLVREQYF	TGTGCCAGCAGCCCCTACAGGGGGCTGGTGCGGGAGCAGTACTTC
TRBD1	few	TRBV18	TRBJ2-7	CASSPATGAYEQYF	TGTGCCAGCTCACCCGCAACAGGGGCCTACGAGCAGTACTTC
NA	many	TRBV20-1	TRBJ2-7	CSASYGSVNSYEQYF	TGCAGTGCTAGTTATGGGTCGGTGAACTCCTACGAGCAGTACTTC